This T cell receptor (beta chain) was captured by sequencing in a study of blood T cell repertoires in COVID-19. Study overall: Acute and convalescent COVID-19 specimens originated in the United States, Italy and Spain. In each case, the material was cDNA or gDNA derived from T cells, B-cell-depleted T cells, or PBMCs.

Under the authors' procedure: For nucleated cells, counts were estimated from reference gene primer amplification. Sequencing used immunoSEQ multiplex PCR; TCRdb keeps in-frame clones, though not all of them. V and J calls and clone size are as listed in that table; D and trimming were resolved from the DNA. The sample consists of tens of thousands of clones, 70% to 90% of them appearing once. This CDR3 contains 14 residues. The germline CDR1 and CDR2 sequences are MNHEY and SMNVEV (reference sequence). V shed 6 bases and J shed 8 bases, with 14 bases lying between them. Sequenced material: peripheral blood. The rearrangement uses TRBV27 and TRBJ1-6; possibly TRBD1 for D (6 bases). This TCR was recovered from a man aged 50 to 60 with active COVID-19. CDR3 DNA sequence: TGTGCCAGCAGAAGACGGGACACCGATTCACCCCTCCACTTT. Its translation: CASRRRDTDSPLHF.